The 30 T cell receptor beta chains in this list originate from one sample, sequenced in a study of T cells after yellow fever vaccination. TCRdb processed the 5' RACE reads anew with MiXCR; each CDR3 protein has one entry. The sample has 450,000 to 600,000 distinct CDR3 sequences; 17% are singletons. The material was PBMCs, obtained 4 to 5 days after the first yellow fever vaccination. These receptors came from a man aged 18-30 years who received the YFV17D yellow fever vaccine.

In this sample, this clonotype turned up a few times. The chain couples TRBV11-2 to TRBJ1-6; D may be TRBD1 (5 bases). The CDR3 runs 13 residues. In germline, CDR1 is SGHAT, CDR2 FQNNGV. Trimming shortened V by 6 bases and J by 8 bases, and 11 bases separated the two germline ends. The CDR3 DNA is TGTGCCAGCAGAGGGGCCTCAGATTCACCCCTCCACTTT. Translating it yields CASRGASDSPLHF.

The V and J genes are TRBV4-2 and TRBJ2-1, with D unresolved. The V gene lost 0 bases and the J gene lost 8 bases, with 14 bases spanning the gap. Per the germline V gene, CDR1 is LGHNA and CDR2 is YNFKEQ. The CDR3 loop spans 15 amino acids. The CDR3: CASSQDSGRNDEQFF. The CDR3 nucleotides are TGTGCCAGCAGCCAAGATTCTGGACGGAACGATGAGCAGTTCTTC.

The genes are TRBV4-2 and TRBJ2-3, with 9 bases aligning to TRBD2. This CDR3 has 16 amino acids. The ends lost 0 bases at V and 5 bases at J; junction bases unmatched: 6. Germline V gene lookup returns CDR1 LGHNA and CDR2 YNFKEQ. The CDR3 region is CASSQEGASGVDTQYF. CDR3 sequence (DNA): TGTGCCAGCAGCCAAGAGGGGGCTAGCGGGGTAGATACGCAGTATTTT.

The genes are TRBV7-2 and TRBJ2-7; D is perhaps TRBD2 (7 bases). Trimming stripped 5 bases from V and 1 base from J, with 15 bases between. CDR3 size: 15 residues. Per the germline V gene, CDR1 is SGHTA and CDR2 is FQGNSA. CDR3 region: CASSLEGGPSYEQYF. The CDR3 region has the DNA TGTGCCAGCAGCCTCGAGGGGGGGCCGTCCTACGAGCAGTACTTC.

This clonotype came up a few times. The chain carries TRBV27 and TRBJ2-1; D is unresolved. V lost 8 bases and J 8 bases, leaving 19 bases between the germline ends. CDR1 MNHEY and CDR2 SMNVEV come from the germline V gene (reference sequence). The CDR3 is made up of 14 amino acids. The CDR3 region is CASGKNFGGDEQFF. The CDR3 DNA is TGTGCCAGCGGAAAAAATTTCGGTGGTGATGAGCAGTTCTTC.

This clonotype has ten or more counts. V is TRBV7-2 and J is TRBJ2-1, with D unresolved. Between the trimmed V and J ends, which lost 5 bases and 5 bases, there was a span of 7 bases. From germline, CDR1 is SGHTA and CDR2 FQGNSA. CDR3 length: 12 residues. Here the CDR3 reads CASSQFNNEQFF. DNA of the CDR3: TGTGCCAGCAGCCAATTCAACAATGAGCAGTTCTTC.

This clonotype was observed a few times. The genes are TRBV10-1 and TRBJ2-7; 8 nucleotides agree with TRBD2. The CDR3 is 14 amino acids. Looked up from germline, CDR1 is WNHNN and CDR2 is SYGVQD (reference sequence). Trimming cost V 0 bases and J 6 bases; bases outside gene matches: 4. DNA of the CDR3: TGCGCCAGCAGTGAGTCAAGCGGGGGACCCGAGCAGTACTTC. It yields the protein CASSESSGGPEQYF.

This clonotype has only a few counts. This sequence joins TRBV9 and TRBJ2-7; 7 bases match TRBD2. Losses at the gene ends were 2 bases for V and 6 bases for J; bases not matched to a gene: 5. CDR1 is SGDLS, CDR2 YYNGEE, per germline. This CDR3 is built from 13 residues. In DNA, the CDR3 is TGTGCCAGCAGCGTGGGGGGGGGGAGCGAGCAGTACTTC. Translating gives CASSVGGGSEQYF. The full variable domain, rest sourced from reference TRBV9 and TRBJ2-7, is DSGVTQTPKHLITATGQRVTLRCSPRSGDLSVYWYQQSLDQGLQFLIQYYNGEERAKGNILERFSAQQFPDLHSELNLSSLELGDSALYFCASSVGGGSEQYFGPGTRLTVT.

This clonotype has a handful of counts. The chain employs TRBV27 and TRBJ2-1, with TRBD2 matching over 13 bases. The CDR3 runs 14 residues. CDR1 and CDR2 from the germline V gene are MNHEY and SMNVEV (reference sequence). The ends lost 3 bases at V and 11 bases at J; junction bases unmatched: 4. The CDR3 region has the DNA TGTGCCAGCAGTTTGAAACTAGCGGGGGGGCAGCAGTTCTTC. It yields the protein CASSLKLAGGQQFF.

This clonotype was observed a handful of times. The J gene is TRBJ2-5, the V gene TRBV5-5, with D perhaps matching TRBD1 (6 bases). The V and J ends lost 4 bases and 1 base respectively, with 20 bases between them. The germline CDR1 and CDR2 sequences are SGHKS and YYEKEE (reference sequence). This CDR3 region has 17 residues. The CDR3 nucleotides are TGTGCCAGCAGCCACAACCGTGGGACAACAATCCAAGAGACCCAGTACTTC. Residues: CASSHNRGTTIQETQYF. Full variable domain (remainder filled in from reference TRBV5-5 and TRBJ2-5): DAGVTQSPTHLIKTRGQQVTLRCSPISGHKSVSWYQQVLGQGPQFIFQYYEKEERGRGNFPDRFSARQFPNYSSELNVNALLLGDSALYLCASSHNRGTTIQETQYFGPGTRLLVL.

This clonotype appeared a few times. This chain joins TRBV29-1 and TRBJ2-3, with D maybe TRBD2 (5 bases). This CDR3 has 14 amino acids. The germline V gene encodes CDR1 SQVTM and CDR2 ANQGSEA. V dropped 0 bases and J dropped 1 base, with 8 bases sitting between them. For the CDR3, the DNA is TGCAGCGTTGAAGAGGCTAGCCGCACAGATACGCAGTATTTT. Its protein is CSVEEASRTDTQYF.

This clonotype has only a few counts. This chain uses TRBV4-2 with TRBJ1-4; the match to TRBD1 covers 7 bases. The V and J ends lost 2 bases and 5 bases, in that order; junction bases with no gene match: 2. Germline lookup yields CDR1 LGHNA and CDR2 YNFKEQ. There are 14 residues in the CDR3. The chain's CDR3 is CASSQTGQNEKLFF. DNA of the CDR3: TGTGCCAGCAGCCAAACGGGACAGAATGAAAAACTGTTTTTT.

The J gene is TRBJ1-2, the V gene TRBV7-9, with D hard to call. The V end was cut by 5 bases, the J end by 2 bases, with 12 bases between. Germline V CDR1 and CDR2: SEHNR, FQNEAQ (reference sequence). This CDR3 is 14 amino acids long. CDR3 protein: CASSPRRPNYGYTF. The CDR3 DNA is TGTGCCAGCAGCCCCCGGCGACCAAACTATGGCTACACCTTC.

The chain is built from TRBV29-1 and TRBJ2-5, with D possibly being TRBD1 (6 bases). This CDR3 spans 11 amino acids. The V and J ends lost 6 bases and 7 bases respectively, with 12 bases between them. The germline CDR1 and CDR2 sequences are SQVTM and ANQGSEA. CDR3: CSVVRGGTQYF. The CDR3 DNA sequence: TGCAGCGTCGTGAGAGGGGGGACCCAGTACTTC.

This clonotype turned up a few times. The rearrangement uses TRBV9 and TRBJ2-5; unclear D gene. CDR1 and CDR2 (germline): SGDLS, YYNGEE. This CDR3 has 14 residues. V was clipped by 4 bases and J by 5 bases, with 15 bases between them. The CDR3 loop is CASSSGTPGETQYF. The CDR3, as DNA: TGTGCCAGCAGCTCAGGAACGCCTGGGGAGACCCAGTACTTC.

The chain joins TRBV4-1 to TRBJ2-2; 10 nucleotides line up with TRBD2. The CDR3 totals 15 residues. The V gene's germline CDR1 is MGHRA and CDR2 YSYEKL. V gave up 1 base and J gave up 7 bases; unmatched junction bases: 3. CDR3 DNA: TGCGCCAGCAGCCAAGCTAGCGGGGGTTTCGGGGAGCTGTTTTTT. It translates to CASSQASGGFGELFF.

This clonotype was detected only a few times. In DNA, the CDR3 is TGTGCCAGCAGCTTGGGGCGTACGTTCACAGATACGCAGTATTTT. Amino acids: CASSLGRTFTDTQYF. This chain links TRBV5-4 with TRBJ2-3, with no clear D. The germline V gene has CDR1 SGHNT and CDR2 YYREEE (reference sequence). The V end lost 0 bases, the J end lost 2 bases, and 10 bases lay between the germline ends. CDR3 length equals 15 residues.

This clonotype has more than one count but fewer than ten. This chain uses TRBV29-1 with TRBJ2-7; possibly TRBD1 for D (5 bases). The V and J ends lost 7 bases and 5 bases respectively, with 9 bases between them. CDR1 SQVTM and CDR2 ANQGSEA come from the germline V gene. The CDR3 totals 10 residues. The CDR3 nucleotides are TGCAGCGCCCAGGGTGACGAGCAGTACGTC. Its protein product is CSAQGDEQYV.

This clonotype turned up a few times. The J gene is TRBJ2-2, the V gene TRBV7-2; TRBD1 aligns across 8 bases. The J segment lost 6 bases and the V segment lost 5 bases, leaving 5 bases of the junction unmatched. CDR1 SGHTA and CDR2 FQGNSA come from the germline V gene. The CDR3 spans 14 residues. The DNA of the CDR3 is TGTGCCAGCAGCAACAGGGGGTGGTCCGGGGAGCTGTTTTTT. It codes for CASSNRGWSGELFF.

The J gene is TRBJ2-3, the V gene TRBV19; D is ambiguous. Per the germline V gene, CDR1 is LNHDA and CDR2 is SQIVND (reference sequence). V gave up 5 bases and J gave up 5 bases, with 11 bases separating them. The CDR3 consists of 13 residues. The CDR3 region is CASSQAFGDTQYF. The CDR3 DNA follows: TGTGCCAGTAGTCAAGCGTTCGGAGATACGCAGTATTTT.

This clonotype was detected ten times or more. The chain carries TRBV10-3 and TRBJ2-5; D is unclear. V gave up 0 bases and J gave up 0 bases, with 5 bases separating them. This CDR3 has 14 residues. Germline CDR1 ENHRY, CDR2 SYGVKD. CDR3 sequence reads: CAISESIYQETQYF. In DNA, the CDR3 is TGTGCCATCAGTGAGTCGATCTACCAAGAGACCCAGTACTTC.

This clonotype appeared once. Written as DNA, the CDR3 is TGTGCCAGTGCCCGTCGGGGGACAGGGACCCCCACTGGGGCCAACGTCCTGACTTTC. Translating it yields CASARRGTGTPTGANVLTF. V gene TRBV19 combines with J gene TRBJ2-6, with 9 positions matching TRBD1. CDR3 length: 19 residues. CDR1 LNHDA and CDR2 SQIVND come from the germline V gene (reference sequence). With 8 bases clipped from V and 2 bases from J, the junction kept 16 bases outside the gene matches.

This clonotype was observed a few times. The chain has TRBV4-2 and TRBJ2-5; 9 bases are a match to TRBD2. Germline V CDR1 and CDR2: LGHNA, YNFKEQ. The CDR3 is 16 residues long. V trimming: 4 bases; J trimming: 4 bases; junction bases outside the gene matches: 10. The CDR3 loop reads CASSRTPSGVAETQYF. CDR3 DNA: TGTGCCAGCAGCCGTACTCCTAGCGGGGTTGCAGAGACCCAGTACTTC.

This CDR3 reads CASSYTGTGHYNEQFF. CDR3 in DNA: TGTGCCAGCAGCTACACCGGGACAGGGCACTACAATGAGCAGTTCTTC. The chain uses TRBV5-5 and TRBJ2-1; TRBD1 aligns across 9 bases. CDR3 length: 16 residues. The V gene's germline CDR1 is SGHKS and CDR2 YYEKEE (reference sequence). The J segment lost 3 bases and the V segment lost 3 bases, leaving 7 bases of the junction unmatched.

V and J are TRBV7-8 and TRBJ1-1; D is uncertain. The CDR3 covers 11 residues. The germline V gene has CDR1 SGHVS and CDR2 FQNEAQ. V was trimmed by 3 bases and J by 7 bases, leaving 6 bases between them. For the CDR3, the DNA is TGTGCCAGCAGCTTCGGGGATGAAGCTTTCTTT. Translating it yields CASSFGDEAFF.

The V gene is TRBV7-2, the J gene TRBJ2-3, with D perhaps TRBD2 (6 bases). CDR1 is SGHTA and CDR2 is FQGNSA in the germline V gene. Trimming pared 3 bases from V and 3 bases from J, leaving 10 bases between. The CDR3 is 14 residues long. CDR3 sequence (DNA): TGTGCCAGCAGCTTCAATCGGGGGACAGATACGCAGTATTTT. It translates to CASSFNRGTDTQYF.

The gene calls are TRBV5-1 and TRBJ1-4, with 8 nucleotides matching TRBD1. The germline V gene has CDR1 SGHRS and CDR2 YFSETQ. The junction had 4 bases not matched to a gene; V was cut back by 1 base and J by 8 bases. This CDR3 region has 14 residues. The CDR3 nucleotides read TGCGCCAGCAGCTTGATTGACAGGGGCGAAAAACTGTTTTTT. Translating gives CASSLIDRGEKLFF.

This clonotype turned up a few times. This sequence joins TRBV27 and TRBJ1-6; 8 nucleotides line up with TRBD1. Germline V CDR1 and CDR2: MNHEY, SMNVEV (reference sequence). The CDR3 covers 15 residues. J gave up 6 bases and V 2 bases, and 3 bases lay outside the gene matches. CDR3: CASSLRTGFNSPLHF. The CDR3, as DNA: TGTGCCAGCAGTTTAAGGACAGGGTTTAATTCACCCCTCCACTTT.

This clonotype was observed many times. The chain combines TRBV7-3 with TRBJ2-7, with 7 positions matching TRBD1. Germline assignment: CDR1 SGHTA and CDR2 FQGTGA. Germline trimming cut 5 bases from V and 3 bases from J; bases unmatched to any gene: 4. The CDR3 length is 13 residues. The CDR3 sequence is CASSQGTDYEQYF. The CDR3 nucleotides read TGTGCCAGCAGCCAAGGGACAGACTACGAGCAGTACTTC.

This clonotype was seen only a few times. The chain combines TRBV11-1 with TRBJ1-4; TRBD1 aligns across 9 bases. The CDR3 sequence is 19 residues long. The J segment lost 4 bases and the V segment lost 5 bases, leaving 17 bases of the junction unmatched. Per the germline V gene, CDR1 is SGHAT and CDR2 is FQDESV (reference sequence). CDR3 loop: CASSDTRTGVLRDNEKLFF. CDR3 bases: TGTGCCAGCAGCGATACCCGGACAGGGGTTCTCCGGGATAATGAAAAACTGTTTTTT.